Listed here are 16 T cell receptor beta chains from one sample, sequenced in a study of graft-versus-host responses after intestinal transplantation. Profiling relied on immunoSEQ multiplex PCR, and the TCRdb table lists in-frame clones only, not all of them. This repertoire shows about 83,000 clones, about 88% found once; its top ten account for roughly 0.31%. What these receptors recognize is not known. The starting material was unstimulated CD4+ T cells sorted from spleen or lymph node cells, obtained before intestinal transplant. The source is a human donor who received an intestinal transplant.

This clone was observed a single time. V gene TRBV6-4 combines with J gene TRBJ2-5; D perhaps matches TRBD2 (6 bases). The V gene lost 2 bases and the J gene lost 4 bases, with 17 bases spanning the gap. The germline gives CDR1 MRHNA, CDR2 SNTAGT. The CDR3 is 16 residues long. This CDR3 reads CASSDTSWGSGETQYF. The CDR3 DNA is TGTGCCAGCAGTGACACCTCTTGGGGTAGCGGAGAGACCCAGTACTTC.

V and J are TRBV13 and TRBJ2-3; D ambiguous. Germline values: CDR1 PRHDT, CDR2 FYEKMQ (reference sequence). V lost 4 bases, J lost 5 bases, and 4 bases lay in between. The CDR3 consists of 11 residues. The CDR3 reads CASSSGDTQYF. CDR3 in DNA: TGTGCCAGCAGCTCCGGAGATACGCAGTATTTT. Full variable domain (rest looked up from reference TRBV13 and TRBJ2-3): AAGVIQSPRHLIKEKRETATLKCYPIPRHDTVYWYQQGPGQDPQFLISFYEKMQSDKGSIPDRFSAQQFSDYHSELNMSSLELGDSALYFCASSSGDTQYFGPGTRLTVL.

CDR3: CASSSNRDDEQYF. In DNA, the CDR3 is TGTGCCAGCAGCTCGAACAGGGACGACGAGCAGTACTTC. The chain joins TRBV5-4 to TRBJ2-7, with a possible D match to TRBD1 (6 bases). CDR1 is SGHNT and CDR2 is YYREEE in the germline V gene (reference sequence). The V and J ends lost 3 bases and 5 bases respectively, with 12 bases between them. CDR3 length: 13 residues.

The V gene is TRBV5-1, the J gene TRBJ2-5; tentative D call: TRBD1 (8 bases). CDR3 length equals 14 residues. Trimming stripped 4 bases from V and 7 bases from J, with 17 bases between. Germline V gene lookup returns CDR1 SGHRS and CDR2 YFSETQ. CDR3 protein: CASSAGQGGGTQYF. CDR3 in DNA: TGCGCCAGCAGCGCCGGACAGGGCGGGGGGACCCAGTACTTC.

This clone has only a few counts. Additional DNA sequences in this sample encode the identical CDR3. The chain carries TRBV5-1 and TRBJ1-4; D is unclear. The CDR3 extends over 15 amino acids. The germline V gene encodes CDR1 SGHRS and CDR2 YFSETQ. Trimming shortened V by 0 bases and J by 6 bases, and 12 bases separated the two germline ends. CDR3 in amino acids: CASSLGGTGDEKLFF. The CDR3 region has the DNA TGCGCCAGCAGCTTGGGGGGTACCGGGGATGAAAAACTGTTTTTT.

The rearrangement links TRBV19 to TRBJ1-1; D is undetermined. Germline V gene lookup returns CDR1 LNHDA and CDR2 SQIVND (reference sequence). The CDR3 runs 12 residues. Trimming removed 10 bases from V and 6 bases from J, with 15 bases in between. CDR3 in DNA: TGTGCCACCACCAATTCGCGTCCTGAAGCTTTCTTT. Translation gives CATTNSRPEAFF.

The chain has TRBV15 and TRBJ2-1, with 11 bases matching TRBD1. Germline trimming cut 1 base from V and 7 bases from J; bases unmatched to any gene: 3. Per the germline V gene, CDR1 is LNHNV and CDR2 is YYDKDF (reference sequence). CDR3 size: 15 residues. The CDR3 nucleotides are TGTGCCACCAGCAGAGGGGGACAGGGGGGGAATGAGCAGTTCTTC. Translating it yields CATSRGGQGGNEQFF.

The gene calls are TRBV7-6 and TRBJ1-4, with TRBD1 identical over 7 bases. The V gene end was trimmed by 5 bases and the J gene end by 7 bases; junction bases not matched to a gene: 13. This CDR3 has 16 residues. Germline CDR1 is SGHVS and CDR2 is FNYEAQ. CDR3 region: CASSPDRQGVFEKLFF. The CDR3, as DNA: TGTGCCAGCAGCCCTGACCGACAGGGCGTTTTTGAAAAACTGTTTTTT.

The sample holds one count of this clone. This CDR3 is CASSSGGNSNQPQHF. CDR3 bases: TGTGCCAGTAGTTCTGGAGGGAATAGCAATCAGCCCCAGCATTTT. This chain uses TRBV19 with TRBJ1-5; no firm D call. This CDR3 is 15 amino acids long. The ends were cut back, 5 bases at V and 0 bases at J, with 11 bases in the middle. Germline V lookup: CDR1 LNHDA, CDR2 SQIVND (reference sequence).

The J gene is TRBJ1-1, the V gene TRBV2; D is possibly TRBD1 (6 bases). Trimming cost V 7 bases and J 1 base, with 13 bases left between them. Germline assignment: CDR1 SNHLY and CDR2 FYNNEI. CDR3 length: 14 residues. CDR3 nucleotide sequence: TGTGCCAGCACCCGAAGGGGGTCGAACACTGAAGCTTTCTTT. Protein product: CASTRRGSNTEAFF.

This sequence joins TRBV28 and TRBJ1-1; D possibly corresponds to TRBD1 (6 bases). V was cut by 3 bases and J by 5 bases, with 13 bases left in between. CDR1 is MDHEN and CDR2 is SYDVKM in the germline V gene. This CDR3 is 14 amino acids long. CDR3 sequence: CASSFLPGATEAFF. Written as DNA, the CDR3 is TGTGCCAGCAGTTTTTTGCCAGGGGCGACTGAAGCTTTCTTT.

The genes are TRBV18 and TRBJ2-3; 11 bases are shared with TRBD2. The CDR3 has 17 residues. Trimming cost V 6 bases and J 1 base; bases outside gene matches: 9. CDR1 and CDR2 (germline): KGHSH, LQKENI. CDR3 sequence reads: CASSASLGLAGTDTQYF. CDR3 DNA sequence: TGTGCCAGCTCCGCCTCTCTGGGACTAGCGGGCACAGATACGCAGTATTTT.

The chain couples TRBV5-7 to TRBJ2-1; D not resolved. TRBV5-7 is filed as an ORF, its function uncertain. V lost 0 bases and J 8 bases, leaving 12 bases between the germline ends. The CDR3 consists of 14 residues. This CDR3 is CASSLGFFQYEQFF. The CDR3 bases are TGTGCCAGCAGCTTGGGGTTCTTTCAGTATGAGCAGTTCTTC.

The chain joins TRBV27 to TRBJ1-2; 7 positions agree with TRBD1. The trim removed 4 bases at V and 0 bases at J, leaving 11 bases unmatched. Germline CDR1 MNHEY, CDR2 SMNVEV (reference sequence). There are 17 residues in the CDR3. This chain's CDR3 is CASSSRTGRGTNYGYTF. The CDR3 DNA reads as TGTGCCAGCAGTTCCCGGACAGGTCGGGGAACTAACTATGGCTACACCTTC.

The rearrangement joins TRBV6-5 to TRBJ2-1; possibly TRBD2 for D (6 bases). CDR1 and CDR2 from the germline V gene are MNHEY and SVGAGI. V lost 4 bases, J lost 7 bases, and 11 bases lay in between. The CDR3 extends over 13 amino acids. The CDR3, as DNA: TGTGCCAGCAGTTTACTAGCAGATAATGAGCAGTTCTTC. It is translated as CASSLLADNEQFF.

V usage is TRBV18 and J usage is TRBJ2-7; possible D gene TRBD1, 5 bases. CDR3 length: 14 residues. V lost 4 bases and J 0 bases, leaving 10 bases between the germline ends. Looked up from germline, CDR1 is KGHSH and CDR2 is LQKENI. As DNA, the CDR3 is TGTGCCAGCTCACTTCGGACAAGCTCCTACGAGCAGTACTTC. Amino acid sequence: CASSLRTSSYEQYF.